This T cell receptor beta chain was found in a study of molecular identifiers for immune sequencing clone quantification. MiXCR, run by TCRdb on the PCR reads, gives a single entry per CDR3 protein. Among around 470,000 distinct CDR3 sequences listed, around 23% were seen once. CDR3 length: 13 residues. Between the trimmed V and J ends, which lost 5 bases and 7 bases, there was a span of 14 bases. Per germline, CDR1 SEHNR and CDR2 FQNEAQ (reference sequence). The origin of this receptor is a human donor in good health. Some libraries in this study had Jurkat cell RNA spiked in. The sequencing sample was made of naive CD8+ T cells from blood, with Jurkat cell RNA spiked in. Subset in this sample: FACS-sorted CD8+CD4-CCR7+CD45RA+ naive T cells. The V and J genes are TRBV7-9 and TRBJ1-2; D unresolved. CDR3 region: CASSPTTSAGYTF. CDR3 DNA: TGTGCCAGCAGCCCCACGACAAGCGCTGGCTACACCTTC. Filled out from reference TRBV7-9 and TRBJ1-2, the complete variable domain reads DTGVSQNPRHKITKRGQNVTFRCDPISEHNRLYWYRQTLGQGPEFLTYFQNEAQLEKSRLLSDRFSAERPKGSFSTLEIQRTEQGDSAMYLCASSPTTSAGYTFGSGTRLTVV.